The 20 T cell receptor beta chains below were found in one sample sequenced in a study of blood T cell repertoires in COVID-19. Sequencing was performed with immunoSEQ multiplex PCR; in TCRdb, only in-frame clones are kept and a portion is missing. The table has 270,000 or so clones, 89% seen once. Specimen: peripheral blood. These receptors were obtained from a woman between 40 and 50 years old who had recovered from COVID-19.

The chain is built from TRBV21-1 and TRBJ2-7; the D call in the table, TRBD2, was not verified against the DNA. TRBV21-1 is noted as a pseudogene. This CDR3 has 18 amino acids. The chain's CDR3 is CASSKALAGPSSSYEQYV. The CDR3 DNA reads as TGTGCCAGCAGCAAAGCCCTAGCGGGACCCTCCTCGTCCTACGAGCAGTACGTC.

The chain joins TRBV25-1 to TRBJ2-1, with 9 bases lining up with TRBD1. The CDR3 covers 16 residues. The trim removed 5 bases at V and 4 bases at J, leaving 9 bases unmatched. Germline values: CDR1 MGHDK, CDR2 SYGVNS. The CDR3, as DNA: TGTGCCAGCAGTACTCATACAGGGGGCCGATACAATGAGCAGTTCTTC. This gives the protein CASSTHTGGRYNEQFF. The full variable domain, with the rest looked up from reference TRBV25-1 and TRBJ2-1, is EADIYQTPRYLVIGTGKKITLECSQTMGHDKMYWYQQDPGMELHLIHYSYGVNSTEKGDLSSESTVSRIRTEHFPLTLESARPSHTSQYLCASSTHTGGRYNEQFFGPGTRLTVL.

The chain recombines TRBV5-4 with TRBJ1-3; D is perhaps TRBD1 (6 bases). The V gene lost 5 bases and the J gene lost 4 bases, with 7 bases spanning the gap. The germline CDR1 and CDR2 sequences are SGHNT and YYREEE (reference sequence). This CDR3 contains 12 residues. In DNA form, the CDR3 reads TGTGCCAGCAGGGACAGCGGAAACACCATATATTTT. Its translation is CASRDSGNTIYF.

V usage is TRBV13 and J usage is TRBJ2-4; a weak D match, TRBD1 (6 bases). Germline CDR1 reads PRHDT; CDR2 reads FYEKMQ (reference sequence). The V gene lost 2 bases and the J gene lost 7 bases, with 15 bases spanning the gap. The CDR3 is 15 residues long. The CDR3 loop reads CASSLSGRGENIQYF. As DNA, the CDR3 is TGTGCCAGCAGCTTATCGGGCAGGGGTGAGAACATTCAGTACTTC. The variable domain in full, with the rest retrieved from reference TRBV13 and TRBJ2-4, is AAGVIQSPRHLIKEKRETATLKCYPIPRHDTVYWYQQGPGQDPQFLISFYEKMQSDKGSIPDRFSAQQFSDYHSELNMSSLELGDSALYFCASSLSGRGENIQYFGAGTRLSVL.

The chain employs TRBV6-2 or TRBV6-3 and TRBJ1-2; no firm D call. The CDR3 consists of 14 residues. Germline V gene data show CDR1 as MNHEY and CDR2 as SVGEGT. V dropped 5 bases and J dropped 4 bases, with 14 bases sitting between them. Here the CDR3 reads CASSETGFLYGYTF. The DNA of the CDR3 is TGTGCCAGCAGTGAGACTGGGTTTCTCTATGGCTACACCTTC.

Only one count was recorded for this clone. The chain employs TRBV11-3 and TRBJ2-1, with 8 bases lining up with TRBD2. The ends lost 1 base at V and 0 bases at J; junction bases unmatched: 5. The CDR3 covers 17 residues. CDR1 and CDR2 from the germline V gene are SGHNT and YENEEA. CDR3 nucleotides: TGTGCCAGCAGCTTAGGAGTAGCGGGGAGCTCCTACAATGAGCAGTTCTTC. Translating gives CASSLGVAGSSYNEQFF.

V gene TRBV7-9 combines with J gene TRBJ1-2; the D is unclear. This CDR3 spans 12 amino acids. Looked up from germline, CDR1 is SEHNR and CDR2 is FQNEAQ (reference sequence). V lost 11 bases to trimming and J lost 6 bases, with 16 bases between them. CDR3 nucleotides: TGTGCCTGCTCACTGGGCTCAGATGGCTACACCTTC. It encodes CACSLGSDGYTF. The full variable domain, rest sourced from reference TRBV7-9 and TRBJ1-2, is DTGVSQNPRHKITKRGQNVTFRCDPISEHNRLYWYRQTLGQGPEFLTYFQNEAQLEKSRLLSDRFSAERPKGSFSTLEIQRTEQGDSAMYLCACSLGSDGYTFGSGTRLTVV.

V gene TRBV14 combines with J gene TRBJ2-1; TRBD1 might be the D (5 bases). V shed 0 bases and J shed 2 bases, with 14 bases lying between them. Germline CDR1 is SGHDN and CDR2 is FVKESK. The CDR3 has 17 residues. The CDR3, as DNA: TGTGCCAGCAGCCAAGATGGTACAGGCGGCCCCTACAATGAGCAGTTCTTC. This sequence encodes CASSQDGTGGPYNEQFF.

The rearrangement links TRBV7-3 to TRBJ1-1, with TRBD1 identical over 9 bases. This CDR3 comprises 16 residues. J gave up 2 bases and V 3 bases, and 7 bases lay outside the gene matches. Germline values: CDR1 SGHTA, CDR2 FQGTGA. The CDR3 reads CASSFTGTGINTEAFF. The CDR3 nucleotides are TGTGCCAGCAGCTTCACCGGGACAGGGATTAACACTGAAGCTTTCTTT.

This clone was counted only a few times. The chain recombines TRBV9 with TRBJ2-1; TRBD2 matches at 9 bases. The CDR3 spans 14 residues. Losses at the gene ends were 6 bases for V and 9 bases for J; bases not matched to a gene: 10. Germline CDR1 and CDR2: SGDLS and YYNGEE. The CDR3 DNA reads TGTGCCAGCACATGGCGGGAGGGCCCAAGTGAGCAGTTCTTC. Protein: CASTWREGPSEQFF.

The rearrangement joins TRBV6-5 to TRBJ2-5; 8 bases are a match to TRBD2. V lost 10 bases and J lost 4; bases outside the gene matches: 8. The CDR3 spans 13 residues. From germline, CDR1 is MNHEY and CDR2 SVGAGI. CDR3 protein: CATRRGGRETQYF. DNA of the CDR3: TGTGCCACCCGTCGGGGGGGCCGAGAGACCCAGTACTTC.

This clone was seen more than once but under ten times. J is TRBJ2-7 and V is TRBV18, with unresolved D. This CDR3 comprises 13 residues. The V and J ends lost 4 bases and 5 bases respectively, with 12 bases between them. CDR1 is KGHSH, CDR2 LQKENI, per germline. The CDR3 loop reads CASSQGSLDEQYF. CDR3 DNA sequence: TGTGCCAGCTCACAAGGTAGCTTGGACGAGCAGTACTTC.

The V call is TRBV28, the J call TRBJ1-1, with TRBD1 as a possible D gene (6 bases). CDR1 MDHEN and CDR2 SYDVKM come from the germline V gene. V was cut by 5 bases and J by 6 bases, with 13 bases left in between. The CDR3 contains 13 residues. The CDR3 is CASSVTGTSEAFF. CDR3 nucleotide sequence: TGTGCCAGCAGTGTAACAGGGACCTCTGAAGCTTTCTTT. Complete variable domain (other parts from reference TRBV28 and TRBJ1-1): DVKVTQSSRYLVKRTGEKVFLECVQDMDHENMFWYRQDPGLGLRLIYFSYDVKMKEKGDIPEGYSVSREKKERFSLILESASTNQTSMYLCASSVTGTSEAFFGQGTRLTVV.

The chain recombines TRBV2 with TRBJ2-3; 8 bases align to TRBD1. The CDR3 runs 15 residues. V lost 5 bases and J lost 1; bases outside the gene matches: 5. Germline V gives CDR1 SNHLY, CDR2 FYNNEI. The CDR3, as DNA: TGTGCCAGCAGTAGAACGGGACAGGGCACAGATACGCAGTATTTT. Translated: CASSRTGQGTDTQYF. Drawing the rest from reference TRBV2 and TRBJ2-3, the complete variable domain is EPEVTQTPSHQVTQMGQEVILRCVPISNHLYFYWYRQILGQKVEFLVSFYNNEISEKSEIFDDQFSVERPDGSNFTLKIRSTKLEDSAMYFCASSRTGQGTDTQYFGPGTRLTVL.

The V gene is TRBV28, the J gene TRBJ2-5, with a weak D call TRBD2 (6 bases). This CDR3 contains 14 residues. CDR1 MDHEN and CDR2 SYDVKM come from the germline V gene. Trimming took off 6 bases at V and 1 base at J, with 12 bases between the two ends. The chain's CDR3 is CASSFSRGQETQYF. CDR3 nucleotide sequence: TGTGCCAGCAGCTTTTCGCGGGGCCAAGAGACCCAGTACTTC.

This clone is a singleton in its sample. The J gene is TRBJ2-1, the V gene TRBV28; tentative D call: TRBD1 (6 bases). The CDR3 is 14 amino acids. Germline values: CDR1 MDHEN, CDR2 SYDVKM. With 8 bases removed from V and 1 base from J, the gap between germline ends came to 12 bases. The CDR3 nucleotides are TGTGCCAGCGAGCAAGGGGGATCCTACAATGAGCAGTTCTTC. Translated, it gives CASEQGGSYNEQFF.

This chain joins TRBV6-2 or TRBV6-3 and TRBJ1-2; TRBD1 is a possible D gene (6 bases). Germline loops: CDR1 MNHEY, CDR2 SVGEGT. The CDR3 consists of 12 residues. Trimming shortened V by 5 bases and J by 4 bases, and 8 bases separated the two germline ends. CDR3 protein: CASSPQGYGYTF. In DNA form, the CDR3 reads TGTGCCAGCAGTCCACAGGGCTATGGCTACACCTTC.

The gene calls are TRBV29-1 and TRBJ2-1, with D possibly TRBD1 on 6 matching bases. This CDR3 has 14 residues. CDR1 is SQVTM and CDR2 is ANQGSEA in the germline V gene. The V end lost 2 bases, the J end lost 5 bases, and 13 bases lay between the germline ends. CDR3 DNA: TGCAGCGTTGAATTAGGGGGTTGGAACAATGAGCAGTTCTTC. Its translation: CSVELGGWNNEQFF.

This rearrangement joins TRBV7-9 to TRBJ1-2; TRBD1 matches at 9 bases. After removal of 5 bases from V and 4 bases from J, the junction contained 8 bases not matched to a gene. The CDR3 is made up of 15 amino acids. The germline V gene encodes CDR1 SEHNR and CDR2 FQNEAQ (reference sequence). In nucleotides, the CDR3 is TGTGCCAGCAGCCTAAGCGGGACAGGGACCTATGGCTACACCTTC. Its translation: CASSLSGTGTYGYTF.

V gene TRBV2 combines with J gene TRBJ2-1, with TRBD2 identical over 10 bases. CDR3 size: 15 residues. Trimming cost V 6 bases and J 1 base; bases outside gene matches: 3. CDR1 is SNHLY and CDR2 is FYNNEI in the germline V gene. The CDR3 sequence is CASRLAGTSYNEQFF. CDR3 DNA sequence: TGTGCCAGCAGACTAGCGGGAACGTCCTACAATGAGCAGTTCTTC. Supplemented by reference TRBV2 and TRBJ2-1, the full variable domain reads EPEVTQTPSHQVTQMGQEVILRCVPISNHLYFYWYRQILGQKVEFLVSFYNNEISEKSEIFDDQFSVERPDGSNFTLKIRSTKLEDSAMYFCASRLAGTSYNEQFFGPGTRLTVL.